Below, 3 T cell receptor beta chains from the same sample are listed, as sequenced in a study of T cell responses to AZD1222 COVID-19 vaccine. The table came from immunoSEQ multiplex PCR; TCRdb's copy has only in-frame clones and leaves some out. This repertoire shows roughly 120,000 clones, roughly 93% found once; its top ten account for about 3%. Material: peripheral blood, obtained on day 0 of AZD1222 vaccination. Source of these receptors: an adult in good health.

This sequence joins TRBV11-2 and TRBJ2-1, with 7 bases that match TRBD2. Germline assignment: CDR1 SGHAT and CDR2 FQNNGV. Trimming took 3 bases from V and 7 from J; bases not matched to a gene: 3. The CDR3 contains 13 residues. CDR3 region: CASSFSGTNEQFF. The CDR3 nucleotides read TGTGCCAGCAGCTTCAGCGGGACGAATGAGCAGTTCTTC. The variable domain in full, with the rest retrieved from reference TRBV11-2 and TRBJ2-1, is EAGVAQSPRYKIIEKRQSVAFWCNPISGHATLYWYQQILGQGPKLLIQFQNNGVVDDSQLPKDRFSAERLKGVDSTLKIQPAKLEDSAVYLCASSFSGTNEQFFGPGTRLTVL.

This chain joins TRBV6-1 and TRBJ2-6; D unclear. From germline, CDR1 is MNHNS and CDR2 SASEGT. Trimming stripped 2 bases from V and 4 bases from J, with 6 bases between. CDR3 length: 14 amino acids. CDR3 DNA sequence: TGTGCCAGCAGTGAAATATCGGGGGCCAACGTCCTGACTTTC. Residues: CASSEISGANVLTF.

The gene calls are TRBV19 and TRBJ2-7, with 7 bases matching TRBD2. There are 18 residues in the CDR3. With V trimmed by 1 base and J by 1 base, 13 bases remained unmatched. Germline V CDR1 and CDR2: LNHDA, SQIVND (reference sequence). In nucleotides, the CDR3 is TGTGCCAGTAGTATAGGGGCTAGCGGACCACTCTCTTCCTACGAGCAGTACTTC. Its translation: CASSIGASGPLSSYEQYF. The full variable domain, rest sourced from reference TRBV19 and TRBJ2-7, is DGGITQSPKYLFRKEGQNVTLSCEQNLNHDAMYWYRQDPGQGLRLIYYSQIVNDFQKGDIAEGYSVSREKKESFPLTVTSAQKNPTAFYLCASSIGASGPLSSYEQYFGPGTRLTVT.